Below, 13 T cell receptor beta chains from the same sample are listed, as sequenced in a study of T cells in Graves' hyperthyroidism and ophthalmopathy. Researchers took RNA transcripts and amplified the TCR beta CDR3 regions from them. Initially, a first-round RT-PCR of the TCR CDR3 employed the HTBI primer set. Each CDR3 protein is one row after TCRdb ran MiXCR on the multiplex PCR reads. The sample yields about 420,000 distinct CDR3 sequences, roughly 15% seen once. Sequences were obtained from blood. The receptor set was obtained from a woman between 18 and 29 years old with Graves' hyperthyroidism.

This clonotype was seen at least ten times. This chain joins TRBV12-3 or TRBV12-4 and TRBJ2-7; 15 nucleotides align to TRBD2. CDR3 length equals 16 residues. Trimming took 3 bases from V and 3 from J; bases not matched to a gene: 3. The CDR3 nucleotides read TGTGCCAGCAGTTTGGGACTAGCGGGAGGTGGCTACGAGCAGTACTTC. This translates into CASSLGLAGGGYEQYF.

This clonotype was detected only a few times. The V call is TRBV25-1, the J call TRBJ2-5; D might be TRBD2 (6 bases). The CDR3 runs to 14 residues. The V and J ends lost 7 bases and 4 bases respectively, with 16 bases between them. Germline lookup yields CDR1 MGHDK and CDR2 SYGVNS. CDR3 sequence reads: CASTEEGRGETQYF. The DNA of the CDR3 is TGTGCCAGCACTGAGGAGGGGCGTGGAGAGACCCAGTACTTC.

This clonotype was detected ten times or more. The CDR3 nucleotides are TGCGCCAGCAGCTTGGGCTTCCGCTACGAGCAGTACTTC. Amino acids: CASSLGFRYEQYF. The chain links TRBV5-1 to TRBJ2-7; D unclear. Germline-derived CDR1 and CDR2 are SGHRS and YFSETQ. The CDR3 totals 13 residues. The germline V and J ends were trimmed by 0 bases and 3 bases, with 7 bases remaining between them. The full variable domain, completed using reference TRBV5-1 and TRBJ2-7, is KAGVTQTPRYLIKTRGQQVTLSCSPISGHRSVSWYQQTPGQGLQFLFEYFSETQRNKGNFPGRFSGRQFSNSRSEMNVSTLELGDSALYLCASSLGFRYEQYFGPGTRLTVT.

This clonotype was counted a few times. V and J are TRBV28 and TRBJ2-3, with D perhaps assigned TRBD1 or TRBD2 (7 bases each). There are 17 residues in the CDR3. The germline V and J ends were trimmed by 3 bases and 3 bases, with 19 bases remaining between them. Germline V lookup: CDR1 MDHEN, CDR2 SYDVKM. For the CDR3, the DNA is TGTGCCAGCAGTTTTGGGGGAGGGGGCATTCGAACAGATACGCAGTATTTT. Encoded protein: CASSFGGGGIRTDTQYF.

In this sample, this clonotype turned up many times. The CDR3 here is CASSDGTGVNYGYTF. CDR3 DNA sequence: TGTGCCAGCAGTGATGGGACAGGGGTTAACTATGGCTACACCTTC. The gene calls are TRBV2 and TRBJ1-2, with 10 bases aligning to TRBD1. V gave up 3 bases and J gave up 1 base; unmatched junction bases: 2. Germline values: CDR1 SNHLY, CDR2 FYNNEI. This CDR3 contains 15 residues.

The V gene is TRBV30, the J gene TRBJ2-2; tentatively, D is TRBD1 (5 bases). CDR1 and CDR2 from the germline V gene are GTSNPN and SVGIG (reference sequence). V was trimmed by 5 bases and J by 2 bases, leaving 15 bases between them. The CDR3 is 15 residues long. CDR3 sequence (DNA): TGTGCCTGGGCCATCAGGGATAGAAACACCGGGGAGCTGTTTTTT. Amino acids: CAWAIRDRNTGELFF.

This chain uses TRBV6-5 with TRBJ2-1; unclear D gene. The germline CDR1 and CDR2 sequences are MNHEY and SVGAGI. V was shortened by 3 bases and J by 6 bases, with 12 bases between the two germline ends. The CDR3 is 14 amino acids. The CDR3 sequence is CASSYFRRGNEQFF. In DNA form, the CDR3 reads TGTGCCAGCAGTTATTTTAGACGCGGCAATGAGCAGTTCTTC.

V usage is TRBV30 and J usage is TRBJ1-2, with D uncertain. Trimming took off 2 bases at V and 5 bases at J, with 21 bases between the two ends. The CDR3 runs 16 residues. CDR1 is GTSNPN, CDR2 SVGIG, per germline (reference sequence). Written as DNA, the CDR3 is TGTGCCTGGAGTCCGCGCGAGATGACCCTTTTTTATGGCTACACCTTC. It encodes CAWSPREMTLFYGYTF.

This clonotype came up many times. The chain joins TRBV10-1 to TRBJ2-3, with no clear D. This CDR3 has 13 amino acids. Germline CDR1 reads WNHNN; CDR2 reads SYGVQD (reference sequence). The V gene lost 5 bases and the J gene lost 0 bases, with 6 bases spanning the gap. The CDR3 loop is CASSWESTDTQYF. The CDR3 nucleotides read TGCGCCAGCAGTTGGGAAAGCACAGATACGCAGTATTTT.

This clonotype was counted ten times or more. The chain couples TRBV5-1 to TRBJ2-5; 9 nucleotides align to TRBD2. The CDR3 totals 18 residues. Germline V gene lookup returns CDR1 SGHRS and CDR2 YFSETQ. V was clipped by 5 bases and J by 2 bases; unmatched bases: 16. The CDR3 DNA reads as TGCGCCAGCAGACCTGGGTTCATAGCGGGAGTCGTACAAGAGACCCAGTACTTC. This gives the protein CASRPGFIAGVVQETQYF.

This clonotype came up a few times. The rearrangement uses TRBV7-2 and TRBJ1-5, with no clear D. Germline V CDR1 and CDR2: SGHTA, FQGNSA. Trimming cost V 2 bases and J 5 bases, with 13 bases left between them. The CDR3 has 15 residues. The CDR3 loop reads CASSLSSSTHQPQHF. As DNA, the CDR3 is TGTGCCAGCAGCTTATCAAGCTCAACTCATCAGCCCCAGCATTTT. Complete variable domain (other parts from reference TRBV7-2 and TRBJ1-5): GAGVSQSPSNKVTEKGKDVELRCDPISGHTALYWYRQSLGQGLEFLIYFQGNSAPDKSGLPSDRFSAERTGGSVSTLTIQRTQQEDSAVYLCASSLSSSTHQPQHFGDGTRLSIL.

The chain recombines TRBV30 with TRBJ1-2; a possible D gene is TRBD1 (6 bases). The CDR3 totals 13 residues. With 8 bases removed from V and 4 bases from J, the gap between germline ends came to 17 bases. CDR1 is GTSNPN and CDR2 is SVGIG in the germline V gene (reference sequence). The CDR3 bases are TGTGCCCCCCGCGGGGGCGGCTTCTATGGCTACACCTTC. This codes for CAPRGGGFYGYTF. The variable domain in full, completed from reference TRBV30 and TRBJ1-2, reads SQTIHQWPATLVQPVGSPLSLECTVEGTSNPNLYWYRQAAGRGLQLLFYSVGIGQISSEVPQNLSASRPQDRQFILSSKKLLLSDSGFYLCAPRGGGFYGYTFGSGTRLTVV.

The CDR3 nucleotides are TGCGCCAGCAGCTTACAGACAGTAAACACTGAAGCTTTCTTT. Encoded protein: CASSLQTVNTEAFF. This chain joins TRBV5-1 and TRBJ1-1; TRBD1 is a possible D gene (5 bases). Germline V gene sequence: CDR1 SGHRS, CDR2 YFSETQ. The CDR3 sequence is 14 residues long. V was cut by 2 bases and J by 2 bases, with 10 bases left in between.